Shown below are 20 T cell receptor beta chains from a single sample sequenced in a study of monozygotic twins with cystic fibrosis (TCRdb year 2021). The protocol used for the library was the immunoSEQ multiplex PCR assay. As stored in TCRdb, this immuneACCESS dataset retains in-frame rearrangements with V and J assigned. A fraction of the clones does not appear; measured against another copy, unresolved V genes explain less than half of the discrepancy, and the remainder lacks a known reason. The sample table lists about 32,000 clones, roughly nine tenths of them with a count of one. The top ten constitute over 0.7% of the sample. Sequenced: blood. These TCRs come from a girl aged 2 to 10 with cystic fibrosis.

The chain carries TRBV19 and TRBJ2-7; possible D gene TRBD2, 5 bases. Between the trimmed V and J ends, which lost 6 bases and 0 bases, there was a span of 12 bases. Germline lookup yields CDR1 LNHDA and CDR2 SQIVND (reference sequence). The CDR3 extends over 14 amino acids. CDR3 DNA sequence: TGTGCCAGTAGCCCGGGATCGAGCTCCTACGAGCAGTACTTC. Its protein product is CASSPGSSSYEQYF.

This clone is a singleton in its sample. The chain employs TRBV29-1 and TRBJ1-1; no reliable D call. V was cut by 0 bases and J by 5 bases, with 10 bases left in between. This CDR3 region has 13 residues. Germline assignment: CDR1 SQVTM and CDR2 ANQGSEA. The CDR3 sequence is CSVEDKVETEAFF. CDR3 in DNA: TGCAGCGTTGAAGATAAGGTAGAGACTGAAGCTTTCTTT.

The rearrangement uses TRBV6-4 and TRBJ2-1; D call uncertain. Trimming took 6 bases from V and 4 from J, leaving 10 bases between them. Germline V gene sequence: CDR1 MRHNA, CDR2 SNTAGT. The CDR3 runs 13 residues. The CDR3: CASSLPLYNEQFF. The DNA of the CDR3 is TGTGCCAGCAGCCTCCCCCTATACAATGAGCAGTTCTTC.

The V gene is TRBV9, the J gene TRBJ2-1; tentative D call: TRBD2 (6 bases). Germline V gives CDR1 SGDLS, CDR2 YYNGEE. Trimming stripped 4 bases from V and 7 bases from J, with 24 bases between. This CDR3 has 17 amino acids. CDR3 residues: CASSPMIGGGALNEQFF. The CDR3 DNA reads TGTGCCAGCAGCCCCATGATCGGGGGTGGTGCACTAAATGAGCAGTTCTTC.

This chain connects TRBV5-1 to TRBJ2-1, with D hard to call. Deletions cut 2 bases from V and 0 bases from J, with 9 bases between. Germline values: CDR1 SGHRS, CDR2 YFSETQ. The CDR3 spans 15 residues. The CDR3 region is CASSLQSDSYNEQFF. Written as DNA, the CDR3 is TGCGCCAGCAGCTTACAATCTGACTCCTACAATGAGCAGTTCTTC.

The rearrangement uses TRBV6-4 and TRBJ1-1, with TRBD1 identical over 7 bases. In germline, CDR1 is MRHNA, CDR2 SNTAGT. This CDR3 is built from 13 residues. Trimming at V came to 6 bases and at J to 1 base, leaving 2 bases not matched to a gene. The CDR3 protein is CASSQGENTEAFF. In DNA, the CDR3 is TGTGCCAGCAGCCAGGGGGAGAACACTGAAGCTTTCTTT.

The chain carries TRBV29-1 and TRBJ1-2; D is undetermined. Germline V CDR1 and CDR2: SQVTM, ANQGSEA. This CDR3 is built from 13 residues. The V gene lost 4 bases and the J gene lost 2 bases, with 11 bases spanning the gap. Here the CDR3 reads CSVVRQGNYGYTF. The CDR3 bases are TGCAGCGTTGTGAGGCAAGGGAACTATGGCTACACCTTC. Full variable domain (outside the CDR3, taken from reference TRBV29-1 and TRBJ1-2): SAVISQKPSRDICQRGTSLTIQCQVDSQVTMMFWYRQQPGQSLTLIATANQGSEATYESGFVIDKFPISRPNLTFSTLTVSNMSPEDSSIYLCSVVRQGNYGYTFGSGTRLTVV.

This chain connects TRBV5-4 to TRBJ2-1; D is possibly TRBD2 (5 bases). This CDR3 region has 17 residues. Germline assignment: CDR1 SGHNT and CDR2 YYREEE (reference sequence). The germline V and J ends were trimmed by 4 bases and 6 bases, with 23 bases remaining between them. CDR3 loop: CASSTLLSAGAVNEQFF. Here the CDR3 DNA reads TGTGCCAGCAGCACCCTCTTATCTGCAGGAGCGGTCAATGAGCAGTTCTTC.

The chain joins TRBV7-7 to TRBJ2-1; the D gene is possibly TRBD2 (6 bases). From germline, CDR1 is SSHAT and CDR2 FNYEAQ (reference sequence). Trimming took 5 bases from V and 4 from J, leaving 15 bases between them. This CDR3 is built from 15 residues. CDR3 DNA: TGTGCCAGCAGCCTGACTAGGGATACTTACAATGAGCAGTTCTTC. As protein: CASSLTRDTYNEQFF.

The chain couples TRBV5-4 to TRBJ1-4, with a possible D match to TRBD1 (6 bases). The CDR3 contains 13 residues. Germline-derived CDR1 and CDR2 are SGHNT and YYREEE (reference sequence). V gave up 7 bases and J gave up 7 bases, with 14 bases separating them. The CDR3 loop is CASAQGAGEKLFF. DNA for the CDR3: TGTGCCAGCGCACAGGGTGCGGGTGAAAAACTGTTTTTT.

This sequence joins TRBV30 and TRBJ2-2; the match to TRBD2 covers 10 bases. The V segment lost 3 bases and the J segment 5 bases; nucleotides outside the gene matches: 6. This CDR3 contains 15 residues. Germline V gene data show CDR1 as GTSNPN and CDR2 as SVGIG (reference sequence). The CDR3 coding sequence is TGTGCCTGGAGGCAGCGGGAGGGGGAAACCGGGGAGCTGTTTTTT. It translates to CAWRQREGETGELFF. Full variable domain (missing parts from reference TRBV30 and TRBJ2-2): SQTIHQWPATLVQPVGSPLSLECTVEGTSNPNLYWYRQAAGRGLQLLFYSVGIGQISSEVPQNLSASRPQDRQFILSSKKLLLSDSGFYLCAWRQREGETGELFFGEGSRLTVL.

The rearrangement joins TRBV2 to TRBJ1-1; weak D call: TRBD1 (5 bases). CDR1 and CDR2 from the germline V gene are SNHLY and FYNNEI. This CDR3 contains 13 residues. Trimming left V 4 bases short and J 6 bases short, with 12 bases between. CDR3 residues: CASSGRGMAEAFF. CDR3 nucleotides: TGTGCCAGCAGTGGGAGGGGAATGGCTGAAGCTTTCTTT.

This clone was found a few times. J is TRBJ1-1 and V is TRBV7-3; D not resolved. The CDR3 sequence is 13 residues long. V lost 8 bases to trimming and J lost 0 bases, with 10 bases between them. Germline values: CDR1 SGHTA, CDR2 FQGTGA. The CDR3 is CASRNGMNTEAFF. CDR3 nucleotide sequence: TGTGCCAGCCGGAATGGGATGAACACTGAAGCTTTCTTT.

CDR3 DNA: TGTGCCAGCAGCTTAGCGGACTTGGGGACTGAAGCTTTCTTT. It yields the protein CASSLADLGTEAFF. This chain connects TRBV7-9 to TRBJ1-1; D remains unclear. With 0 bases removed from V and 5 bases from J, the gap between germline ends came to 10 bases. In germline, CDR1 is SEHNR, CDR2 FQNEAQ (reference sequence). This CDR3 spans 14 amino acids. The entire variable domain, with the rest obtained from reference TRBV7-9 and TRBJ1-1, is as follows: DTGVSQNPRHKITKRGQNVTFRCDPISEHNRLYWYRQTLGQGPEFLTYFQNEAQLEKSRLLSDRFSAERPKGSFSTLEIQRTEQGDSAMYLCASSLADLGTEAFFGQGTRLTVV.

This chain links TRBV27 with TRBJ2-7; TRBD2 matches 7 bases. CDR1 and CDR2 (germline): MNHEY, SMNVEV (reference sequence). After removal of 2 bases from V and 2 bases from J, the junction contained 3 bases not matched to a gene. This CDR3 has 14 residues. CDR3 protein: CASSLGGDPYEQYF. DNA of the CDR3: TGTGCCAGCAGTTTAGGGGGGGACCCCTACGAGCAGTACTTC.

The rearrangement links TRBV4-1 to TRBJ2-7; D not resolved. V lost 4 bases to trimming and J lost 2 bases, with 18 bases between them. The CDR3 has 16 amino acids. The germline V gene encodes CDR1 MGHRA and CDR2 YSYEKL. For the CDR3, the DNA is TGCGCCAGCAGCCCCTCAAAGGGCAGCTCAACCTACGAGCAGTACTTC. Protein sequence: CASSPSKGSSTYEQYF.

The J gene is TRBJ1-6, the V gene TRBV7-6; 9 nucleotides align to TRBD1. Germline CDR1 and CDR2: SGHVS and FNYEAQ. This CDR3 is built from 16 residues. Losses at the gene ends were 0 bases for V and 10 bases for J; bases not matched to a gene: 7. The chain's CDR3 is CASSLAGNRGRSPLHF. In DNA, the CDR3 is TGTGCCAGCAGCTTAGCGGGGAACAGGGGGCGGTCACCCCTCCACTTT. Using reference TRBV7-6 and TRBJ1-6 for the parts outside the CDR3, the full variable domain is GAGVSQSPRYKVTKRGQDVALRCDPISGHVSLYWYRQALGQGPEFLTYFNYEAQQDKSGLPNDRFSAERPEGSISTLTIQRTEQRDSAMYRCASSLAGNRGRSPLHFGNGTRLTVT.

V usage is TRBV19 and J usage is TRBJ2-1, with TRBD2 matching over 7 bases. Losses at the gene ends were 3 bases for V and 5 bases for J; bases not matched to a gene: 7. The CDR3 sequence is 15 residues long. Germline lookup yields CDR1 LNHDA and CDR2 SQIVND (reference sequence). This chain's CDR3 is CASSISAGVNNEQFF. The CDR3 DNA sequence: TGTGCCAGTAGTATCTCGGCGGGAGTGAACAATGAGCAGTTCTTC.

This chain connects TRBV6-5 to TRBJ2-7, with TRBD1 matching over 12 bases. The CDR3 spans 15 residues. Looked up from germline, CDR1 is MNHEY and CDR2 is SVGAGI. V lost 2 bases to trimming and J lost 9 bases; unmatched junction nucleotides: 8. Here the CDR3 DNA reads TGTGCCAGCAGTTACAAGGGACAGGGGGCTCCCAGGCAGTACTTC. It specifies CASSYKGQGAPRQYF.

The gene calls are TRBV5-6 and TRBJ1-2; TRBD1 might be the D (5 bases). Trimming left V 4 bases short and J 3 bases short, with 7 bases between. Germline loops: CDR1 SGHDT, CDR2 YYEEEE. CDR3 size: 12 residues. This CDR3 reads CASSATDYGYTF. As DNA, the CDR3 is TGTGCCAGCAGCGCGACAGACTATGGCTACACCTTC.